This T cell receptor beta chain originates from a study of blood T cell repertoires in COVID-19. Study background: Collection of acute and convalescent COVID-19 samples took place in the United States, Italy and Spain. The analysed material was cDNA or gDNA that came from T cells, B-cell-depleted T cells, or PBMCs.

Seattle's enrolled individuals joined amid active infection and were then monitored longitudinally. After removal of 3 bases from V and 8 bases from J, the junction contained 13 bases not matched to a gene. Germline CDR1 and CDR2: LNHDA and SQIVND (reference sequence). The CDR3 runs to 17 residues. Methods used by the authors: Quantification of nucleated cells was approximated via reference gene primer amplification. Some clones are missing from TCRdb's copy, which holds only in-frame ones; the method was immunoSEQ multiplex PCR. The V and J calls and clone size were taken over from that table, and D and trimming were inferred from the DNA. This sample has fewer than 350,000 clones, with roughly nine tenths found just once.

This chain uses TRBV19 with TRBJ1-4; 9 bases match TRBD1. Sequenced input: peripheral blood. The TCR comes from a woman under 40 with COVID-19, enrolled during active disease. The CDR3 bases are TGTGCCAGTAGTATTCTCTCGGGTTCGACAGGGGGGGAAAAACTGTTTTTT. The encoded protein is CASSILSGSTGGEKLFF. Full variable domain (rest looked up from reference TRBV19 and TRBJ1-4): DGGITQSPKYLFRKEGQNVTLSCEQNLNHDAMYWYRQDPGQGLRLIYYSQIVNDFQKGDIAEGYSVSREKKESFPLTVTSAQKNPTAFYLCASSILSGSTGGEKLFFGSGTQLSVL.